This TCR beta chain was observed in a study of PD-L1 blockade in urothelial cancer. Study information: Researchers looked at the blood 3 weeks (second dose) and 6 weeks after treatment began. Whole-study results and caveats: Tumor-associated blood clones were expanded more by durable-benefit patients at 3 weeks.

With regard to this clone: What it binds is unknown.

Germline V gene data show CDR1 as MDHEN and CDR2 as SYDVKM. There are 17 residues in the CDR3. V was clipped by 7 bases and J by 6 bases; unmatched bases: 14. Using immunoSEQ multiplex PCR, the repertoire was profiled, and TCRdb retains in-frame clones only, with some absent. This table holds tens of thousands of clones, around 82% found once. This receptor was taken from a man in his 60s with urothelial cancer. This specimen consisted of PBMCs, obtained around atezolizumab (anti-PD-L1) treatment. The chain links TRBV28 to TRBJ2-2; the match to TRBD2 covers 10 bases. CDR3 bases: TGTGCCAGCACCCACTTGGCAGCGGGAGGGCCATCCGGGGAGCTGTTTTTT. It yields the protein CASTHLAAGGPSGELFF.